This paragraph covers one TCR beta chain sequence. The data belong to a study of T-cell memory formation after mild COVID-19. TCRdb ran MiXCR on the 5' RACE reads and lists one entry per CDR3 protein. The data hold 80,000 to 130,000 distinct CDR3 sequences, with more than 9.5% observed a single time. The source is a man in his late teens or twenties who had mild COVID-19 (a few samples of this study predate the infection). Cell type and time point are not known. Material for sequencing was PBMCs or a T cell subset sorted from them (not recorded which).

DNA of the CDR3: TGCAGCGTGGAGGCATCGAGGGGCTACGAGCAGTACTTC. Protein: CSVEASRGYEQYF. This rearrangement joins TRBV29-1 to TRBJ2-7; possibly TRBD1 or TRBD2 for D (5 bases each). The CDR3 loop spans 13 amino acids. From germline, CDR1 is SQVTM and CDR2 ANQGSEA. The V end lost 6 bases, the J end lost 3 bases, and 15 bases lay between the germline ends.